Shown below are 3 T cell receptor beta chains from a single sample sequenced in a study of metastatic and nonmetastatic thyroid tumors. TCRdb redid the clone calls on the PCR reads using MiXCR. The table has approximately 16,000 clones, around a third seen once; the top ten hold roughly 12%. No treatment had been given to any patient before thyroid surgery. Input material: tumor tissue. The origin of the receptors is a male donor with papillary thyroid cancer or a benign thyroid nodule (not recorded which). Some clones in this sample may be carry-over from other donors' samples.

The table lists this clone with many counts. V and J are TRBV30 and TRBJ1-3; D might be TRBD1 (6 bases). Germline V gene data show CDR1 as GTSNPN and CDR2 as SVGIG (reference sequence). The V end lost 0 bases, the J end lost 14 bases, and 14 bases lay between the germline ends. CDR3 size: 12 residues. The CDR3 is CAWSVDSPILYF. For the CDR3, the DNA is TGTGCCTGGAGTGTGGACAGCCCCATCCTATATTTT.

The chain links TRBV20-1 to TRBJ2-5; 11 nucleotides line up with TRBD2. The germline V gene encodes CDR1 DFQATT and CDR2 SNEGSKA (reference sequence). V lost 6 bases to trimming and J lost 5 bases; unmatched junction nucleotides: 23. This CDR3 region has 19 residues. The CDR3 sequence is CSAGRKRGASGRSLETQYF. The CDR3 DNA reads TGCAGTGCCGGGCGGAAAAGGGGGGCTAGCGGGAGGTCACTTGAGACCCAGTACTTC.

The chain links TRBV5-6 to TRBJ1-3; no definite D call. Between the trimmed V and J ends, which lost 0 bases and 3 bases, there was a span of 10 bases. Germline values: CDR1 SGHDT, CDR2 YYEEEE. The length of the CDR3 is 15 residues. CDR3 loop: CASSLEGLGGNTIYF. CDR3 sequence (DNA): TGTGCCAGCAGCTTGGAAGGGCTGGGTGGAAACACCATATATTTT.